This TCR beta chain is drawn from a study of T cell repertoires in ileal Crohn's disease. Looking at the study overall: All patients had surgery for stricturing (around 60%) or penetrating (39%) disease. About half of patients got postoperative therapy: about a dozen thiopurines, 18 anti-TNF.

Method: immunoSEQ multiplex PCR; TCRdb's copy keeps in-frame clones and lacks some. The table lists more than 11,000 clones, about 85% of them singletons. Losses at the gene ends were 8 bases for V and 3 bases for J; bases not matched to a gene: 9. The CDR3 is made up of 14 amino acids. Per the germline V gene, CDR1 is SNHLY and CDR2 is FYNNEI. The receptor comes from an adult with Crohn's disease. The sequenced sample consisted of ileal tissue. The chain uses TRBV2 and TRBJ1-1; 7 bases are a match to TRBD1. The CDR3 coding sequence is TGTGCCAGCGTCGCCCTTGGGACAGACACTGAAGCTTTCTTT. Protein sequence: CASVALGTDTEAFF.